This TCR beta chain was obtained from a study of long-term antiretroviral therapy in people with HIV. Findings and limits, study-wide: Compared with controls, HIV repertoires showed narrower CDR3 length ranges.

This CDR3 has 16 residues. Germline CDR1 and CDR2: SGHTA and FQGNSA. J gave up 5 bases and V 4 bases, and 9 bases lay outside the gene matches. This clone was counted only a few times. Its cognate antigen is unknown. Researchers report immunoSEQ v3.0 was run at survey level. Only in-frame clones appear in the TCRdb table, and some are missing; sequencing was by immunoSEQ multiplex PCR. The sample consists of around 30,000 clones, approximately 87% of them appearing once. Material: unsorted PBMCs, obtained 0.5 years after starting antiretroviral therapy. This receptor was identified in a woman between 18 and 29 years old with HIV. The V call is TRBV7-2, the J call TRBJ2-7; 12 bases are shared with TRBD2. The DNA of the CDR3 is TGTGCCAGCAGCTGGGCTAGCGGGAGGGCCTTCGACGAGCAGTACTTC. Amino acid sequence: CASSWASGRAFDEQYF.